The clone carrying this TCR beta chain came up a few times. The CDR3 has 14 residues. Germline V gene lookup returns CDR1 SGHNT and CDR2 YYREEE (reference sequence). The germline V and J ends were trimmed by 4 bases and 1 base, with 12 bases remaining between them. The data were taken from a study of T cells after yellow fever vaccination. Study-wide context: Preparation of the low-cell-number fractions used SMART-Seq v4 Ultra Low Input.

For TCR, cDNA came from 5'RACE template switching, which added a universal primer site and UMIs. TCRdb independently ran MiXCR on the 5' RACE reads; one entry per CDR3 protein. The data contain 300,000 to 450,000 distinct CDR3 sequences, roughly 6.2% of them singletons. The genes are TRBV5-4 and TRBJ2-7, with D possibly TRBD1 on 6 matching bases. Sequenced material: PBMCs, taken 5 days after the yellow fever booster vaccination. This receptor was taken from a man aged 25 to 40 who received the YFV17D yellow fever vaccine. CDR3 sequence: CASSLRDISYEQYF. The CDR3 nucleotides read TGTGCCAGCAGCCTCCGGGACATTTCCTACGAGCAGTACTTC.